The entry below describes one T cell receptor beta chain. One end of the junction is discordant with germline, which a read error may explain. Original processing methods: Amplification with reference gene primers provided the estimates of nucleated cell counts. The assay was immunoSEQ multiplex PCR, and TCRdb's table has in-frame clones only and misses some. V and J calls and clone size are given by that table; D and trimming were obtained from the DNA. The table lists approximately 260,000 clones, 75% to 95% of them singletons, with under 2.5% in the top ten. The record originates from a study of blood T cell repertoires in COVID-19. Across the whole study: Sources were T cells, B-cell-depleted T cells, or PBMCs; the material itself was cDNA or gDNA.

Material for sequencing was PBMCs or T cells enriched from blood (not recorded which). This TCR derives from a woman aged 18-29 years who had recovered from COVID-19.

The CDR3 is CASSLGVSSTNTQYF. The DNA for the CDR3 is TGTGCCAGCAGCTTAGGGGTCAGTAGCACAAATACGCAGTATTTT. The gene calls are TRBV7-2 and TRBJ2-3; the D is unclear. The CDR3 covers 15 residues. From germline, CDR1 is SGHTA and CDR2 FQGNSA. The complete variable domain, with remaining parts taken from reference TRBV7-2 and TRBJ2-3, reads GAGVSQSPSNKVTEKGKDVELRCDPISGHTALYWYRQSLGQGLEFLIYFQGNSAPDKSGLPSDRFSAERTGGSVSTLTIQRTQQEDSAVYLCASSLGVSSTNTQYFGPGTRLTVL.